These 31 T cell receptor beta chains share one sample of origin, sequenced in a study of T cell responses to AZD1222 COVID-19 vaccine. The data were produced by immunoSEQ multiplex PCR, yet TCRdb's version contains in-frame clones alone and is incomplete. This table holds about 120,000 clones, 75% to 90% found once. The material was peripheral blood, obtained on day 0 of AZD1222 vaccination. These receptors were taken from an adult in good health.

The V call is TRBV28, the J call TRBJ1-6; D is possibly TRBD1 (6 bases). The V gene lost 6 bases and the J gene lost 0 bases, with 12 bases spanning the gap. CDR3 length: 16 amino acids. Germline lookup yields CDR1 MDHEN and CDR2 SYDVKM. The CDR3 sequence: CASRGHGSSYNSPLHF. The CDR3 DNA reads as TGTGCCAGCAGGGGACACGGGAGCTCCTATAATTCACCCCTCCACTTT.

The chain has TRBV7-3 and TRBJ2-3, with 9 bases matching TRBD2. The CDR3 totals 15 residues. The ends lost 1 base at V and 2 bases at J; junction bases unmatched: 1. CDR1 is SGHTA and CDR2 is FQGTGA in the germline V gene. The CDR3, as DNA: TGTGCCAGCAGCTTAAGCGGGAGGGTCACAGATACGCAGTATTTT. This gives the protein CASSLSGRVTDTQYF.

The V call is TRBV18, the J call TRBJ2-2; possibly TRBD2 for D (5 bases). The CDR3 is 18 amino acids. Trimming pared 3 bases from V and 1 base from J, leaving 18 bases between. CDR1 is KGHSH and CDR2 is LQKENI in the germline V gene. DNA for the CDR3: TGTGCCAGCTCACCGACACTGGCGGGTGCGGGGAACACCGGGGAGCTGTTTTTT. Protein: CASSPTLAGAGNTGELFF.

The rearrangement links TRBV5-1 to TRBJ2-1; 11 bases map to TRBD2. The V segment lost 0 bases and the J segment 4 bases; nucleotides outside the gene matches: 18. Looked up from germline, CDR1 is SGHRS and CDR2 is YFSETQ. This CDR3 is 21 amino acids long. CDR3 in DNA: TGCGCCAGCAGCTTGGAGGGTTTTAATTCTTTATCTAGCGGGAGGTACAATGAGCAGTTCTTC. Its translation is CASSLEGFNSLSSGRYNEQFF.

The V gene is TRBV6-5, the J gene TRBJ1-2, with 7 bases matching TRBD1. The CDR3 runs 14 residues. Germline-derived CDR1 and CDR2 are MNHEY and SVGAGI. V trimming: 6 bases; J trimming: 0 bases; junction bases outside the gene matches: 4. The CDR3 spells CASSRDSSNYGYTF. DNA of the CDR3: TGTGCCAGCAGCCGGGACAGTTCTAACTATGGCTACACCTTC.

This chain uses TRBV5-1 with TRBJ2-1, with 14 bases that match TRBD2. Per the germline V gene, CDR1 is SGHRS and CDR2 is YFSETQ. This CDR3 comprises 15 residues. Trimming cost V 4 bases and J 5 bases; bases outside gene matches: 2. This CDR3 is CASSRLAGGNNEQFF. Written as DNA, the CDR3 is TGCGCCAGCAGCAGACTAGCGGGAGGGAACAATGAGCAGTTCTTC.

This clone is a singleton in its sample. The rearrangement joins TRBV2 to TRBJ1-5; 9 bases fit TRBD1. The CDR3 has 16 residues. CDR1 is SNHLY and CDR2 is FYNNEI in the germline V gene. The junction had 10 bases not matched to a gene; V was cut back by 6 bases and J by 4 bases. The CDR3: CASRESGTGQNQPQHF. CDR3 DNA sequence: TGTGCCAGCAGAGAGAGTGGGACAGGGCAAAATCAGCCCCAGCATTTT. The full variable domain, completed using reference TRBV2 and TRBJ1-5, is EPEVTQTPSHQVTQMGQEVILRCVPISNHLYFYWYRQILGQKVEFLVSFYNNEISEKSEIFDDQFSVERPDGSNFTLKIRSTKLEDSAMYFCASRESGTGQNQPQHFGDGTRLSIL.

The rearrangement links TRBV2 to TRBJ2-2; the match to TRBD1 covers 7 bases. The CDR3 has 15 amino acids. Germline V gene data show CDR1 as SNHLY and CDR2 as FYNNEI. Trimming took 5 bases from V and 1 from J; bases not matched to a gene: 4. The CDR3 DNA reads TGTGCCAGCAGTCCCGGGACAGAGAACACCGGGGAGCTGTTTTTT. Translating it yields CASSPGTENTGELFF.

V and J are TRBV11-3 and TRBJ2-1, with 12 bases matching TRBD2. Germline CDR1 SGHNT, CDR2 YENEEA. The V segment lost 1 base and the J segment 13 bases; nucleotides outside the gene matches: 2. The CDR3 covers 13 residues. The chain's CDR3 is CASSLGLAGAQFF. The CDR3 coding sequence is TGTGCCAGCAGCTTAGGACTAGCGGGGGCACAGTTCTTC. The full variable domain, its missing parts supplied by reference TRBV11-3 and TRBJ2-1, is EAGVVQSPRYKIIEKKQPVAFWCNPISGHNTLYWYLQNLGQGPELLIRYENEEAVDDSQLPKDRFSAERLKGVDSTLKIQPAELGDSAVYLCASSLGLAGAQFFGPGTRLTVL.

The chain carries TRBV27 and TRBJ1-5; 7 bases agree with TRBD1. Germline CDR1 and CDR2: MNHEY and SMNVEV (reference sequence). The CDR3 loop spans 13 amino acids. V was clipped by 5 bases and J by 4 bases; unmatched bases: 2. CDR3 region: CASSVGQNQPQHF. In DNA, the CDR3 is TGTGCCAGCAGTGTGGGACAGAATCAGCCCCAGCATTTT.

The rearrangement joins TRBV28 to TRBJ1-5, with TRBD1 matching 11 bases. The CDR3 has 16 amino acids. Per germline, CDR1 MDHEN and CDR2 SYDVKM. V lost 8 bases, J lost 3 bases, and 9 bases stayed unmatched. CDR3 amino acids: CASLAWDRGINQPQHF. CDR3 DNA sequence: TGTGCCAGCCTCGCCTGGGACAGGGGGATCAATCAGCCCCAGCATTTT.

This rearrangement joins TRBV9 to TRBJ1-1, with D maybe TRBD1 (5 bases). The length of the CDR3 is 13 residues. Trimming pared 0 bases from V and 10 bases from J, leaving 13 bases between. The germline gives CDR1 SGDLS, CDR2 YYNGEE. Here the CDR3 DNA reads TGTGCCAGCAGCGTAGCCCTCGGGACGGGAGCTTTCTTT. As protein: CASSVALGTGAFF.

V usage is TRBV7-2 and J usage is TRBJ2-1, with 9 bases that match TRBD2. Unmatched junction bases numbered 10, after V lost 6 bases and J lost 7 bases. The CDR3 length is 15 residues. From germline, CDR1 is SGHTA and CDR2 FQGNSA. The CDR3 protein is CASRREAGGQNEQFF. The DNA of the CDR3 is TGTGCCAGCAGGAGGGAGGCGGGAGGGCAGAATGAGCAGTTCTTC.

The chain recombines TRBV20-1 with TRBJ1-2; D is ambiguous. In germline, CDR1 is DFQATT, CDR2 SNEGSKA (reference sequence). V gave up 3 bases and J gave up 8 bases, with 16 bases separating them. This CDR3 contains 13 residues. The CDR3 coding sequence is TGCAGTGCTAGTTCTCTCGGGGTAGGAGGCTACACCTTC. Translating gives CSASSLGVGGYTF.

The CDR3 bases are TGTGCCAGCAGCTTAGCAGGTTATAGCAATCAGCCCCAGCATTTT. Protein: CASSLAGYSNQPQHF. The rearrangement joins TRBV7-8 to TRBJ1-5, with D unclear. Trimming removed 0 bases at V and 0 bases at J, with 6 bases between. Germline lookup yields CDR1 SGHVS and CDR2 FQNEAQ. The CDR3 has 15 amino acids.

The chain couples TRBV12-3 or TRBV12-4 to TRBJ1-2; no definite D call. The length of the CDR3 is 11 residues. The V end was cut by 5 bases, the J end by 8 bases, with 9 bases between. CDR3: CASSPLYGYTF. CDR3 sequence (DNA): TGTGCCAGCAGTCCGCTATACGGCTACACCTTC.

The chain combines TRBV19 with TRBJ2-1; 8 nucleotides match TRBD2. CDR1 and CDR2 (germline): LNHDA, SQIVND (reference sequence). The CDR3 length is 15 residues. The V and J ends lost 6 bases and 15 bases, in that order; junction bases with no gene match: 19. This CDR3 is CASSRSRGEGLGLFF. CDR3 DNA sequence: TGTGCCAGTAGCCGATCACGGGGTGAGGGACTAGGACTGTTCTTC.

The chain has TRBV28 and TRBJ1-3; TRBD1 is a possible D gene (5 bases). CDR1 is MDHEN, CDR2 SYDVKM, per germline. Trimming cost V 0 bases and J 0 bases, with 12 bases left between them. This CDR3 comprises 17 residues. The CDR3 DNA sequence: TGTGCCAGCAGTTTATGGGCCCGGGACCACTCTGGAAACACCATATATTTT. Its translation is CASSLWARDHSGNTIYF.

The chain uses TRBV19 and TRBJ2-1, with 14 bases aligning to TRBD2. V shed 5 bases and J 9 bases; nucleotides not matched to a gene: 12. CDR3 length: 17 amino acids. CDR1 LNHDA and CDR2 SQIVND come from the germline V gene (reference sequence). Here the CDR3 reads CASSLRLAGGQLGEQFF. The DNA for the CDR3 is TGTGCCAGTAGTCTGCGACTAGCGGGAGGGCAGTTGGGTGAGCAGTTCTTC.

This clone has only one observation. The chain is built from TRBV25-1 and TRBJ1-1; D gene uncertain. This CDR3 is 15 amino acids long. The V gene lost 3 bases and the J gene lost 0 bases, with 11 bases spanning the gap. Per the germline V gene, CDR1 is MGHDK and CDR2 is SYGVNS. The CDR3 is CASSDDFTVNTEAFF. The CDR3 nucleotides are TGTGCCAGCAGTGACGACTTTACAGTGAACACTGAAGCTTTCTTT.

J is TRBJ2-1 and V is TRBV5-1; tentative D call: TRBD2 (6 bases). The CDR3 length is 14 residues. Germline CDR1 is SGHRS and CDR2 is YFSETQ. The V and J ends lost 1 base and 7 bases respectively, with 12 bases between them. The CDR3 is CASSLTSRGNEQFF. In DNA, the CDR3 is TGCGCCAGCAGCTTGACTAGCCGGGGGAATGAGCAGTTCTTC.

This clone has a single count. V and J are TRBV9 and TRBJ2-2; a possible D gene is TRBD2 (5 bases). V was trimmed by 5 bases and J by 1 base, leaving 12 bases between them. This CDR3 contains 15 residues. CDR1 is SGDLS and CDR2 is YYNGEE in the germline V gene. In DNA, the CDR3 is TGTGCCAGCAGGGCAAGCGGCCTGAACACCGGGGAGCTGTTTTTT. Its translation is CASRASGLNTGELFF.

This clone came up once. The chain employs TRBV13 and TRBJ2-3, with 7 positions matching TRBD1. Germline CDR1 PRHDT, CDR2 FYEKMQ (reference sequence). V dropped 4 bases and J dropped 0; count of bases not matched to a gene: 4. The CDR3 contains 15 residues. The DNA of the CDR3 is TGTGCCAGCAGCTCACAGGGGTTAAGCACAGATACGCAGTATTTT. Translating it yields CASSSQGLSTDTQYF. The full variable domain, rest sourced from reference TRBV13 and TRBJ2-3, is AAGVIQSPRHLIKEKRETATLKCYPIPRHDTVYWYQQGPGQDPQFLISFYEKMQSDKGSIPDRFSAQQFSDYHSELNMSSLELGDSALYFCASSSQGLSTDTQYFGPGTRLTVL.

This chain links TRBV30 with TRBJ2-2; 8 bases map to TRBD1. V was pared by 3 bases and J by 5 bases, with 11 bases of the junction left unmatched. Germline CDR1 reads GTSNPN; CDR2 reads SVGIG (reference sequence). The length of the CDR3 is 16 residues. CDR3 region: CAWSGRGTGITGELFF. In nucleotides, the CDR3 is TGTGCCTGGAGCGGACGAGGGACAGGCATAACCGGGGAGCTGTTTTTT.

The V and J genes are TRBV10-3 and TRBJ1-2; 8 bases line up with TRBD1. With 8 bases clipped from V and 4 bases from J, the junction kept 3 bases outside the gene matches. The CDR3 spans 12 residues. Germline lookup yields CDR1 ENHRY and CDR2 SYGVKD. Written as DNA, the CDR3 is TGTGCCATCCAGGGGGCAGGCTATGGCTACACCTTC. As protein: CAIQGAGYGYTF.

This chain links TRBV28 with TRBJ2-1; tentatively, D is TRBD2 (6 bases). The germline V and J ends were trimmed by 6 bases and 4 bases, with 19 bases remaining between them. Germline V CDR1 and CDR2: MDHEN, SYDVKM. This CDR3 region has 16 residues. The CDR3 bases are TGTGCCAGCAGCCCACGCGGGGATCGGCCGTACAATGAGCAGTTCTTC. Translating gives CASSPRGDRPYNEQFF.

This rearrangement joins TRBV30 to TRBJ2-1, with D maybe TRBD1 (6 bases). V was clipped by 4 bases and J by 4 bases, with 11 bases between them. Germline V gene sequence: CDR1 GTSNPN, CDR2 SVGIG (reference sequence). The CDR3 runs to 13 residues. The CDR3 sequence: CAWIGQFYNEQFF. As DNA, the CDR3 is TGTGCCTGGATTGGACAGTTTTACAATGAGCAGTTCTTC.

The genes are TRBV28 and TRBJ1-4; TRBD1 is a possible D gene (6 bases). The germline V gene has CDR1 MDHEN and CDR2 SYDVKM. V lost 3 bases and J 8 bases, leaving 13 bases between the germline ends. CDR3 length equals 14 residues. The CDR3 DNA is TGTGCCAGCAGTTTTGAACAGGGTTACGAAAAACTGTTTTTT. Its protein is CASSFEQGYEKLFF.

This clone showed up just once. V usage is TRBV11-1 and J usage is TRBJ2-1, with TRBD1 identical over 9 bases. The trim removed 5 bases at V and 5 bases at J, leaving 10 bases unmatched. The germline gives CDR1 SGHAT, CDR2 FQDESV (reference sequence). The CDR3 is 16 amino acids. CDR3 sequence reads: CASSPVGGQGNNEQFF. The CDR3 DNA is TGTGCCAGCAGCCCCGTCGGGGGACAGGGTAACAATGAGCAGTTCTTC. Combining the CDR3 with reference TRBV11-1 and TRBJ2-1 gives the whole variable domain EAEVAQSPRYKITEKSQAVAFWCDPISGHATLYWYRQILGQGPELLVQFQDESVVDDSQLPKDRFSAERLKGVDSTLKIQPAELGDSAMYLCASSPVGGQGNNEQFFGPGTRLTVL.

The V gene is TRBV2, the J gene TRBJ1-1; TRBD1 aligns across 7 bases. Per germline, CDR1 SNHLY and CDR2 FYNNEI. Germline trimming cut 6 bases from V and 6 bases from J; bases unmatched to any gene: 7. The CDR3 spans 13 residues. CDR3 sequence: CASRTGRKAEAFF. The CDR3 nucleotides are TGTGCCAGCAGGACAGGGAGGAAGGCTGAAGCTTTCTTT.

The genes are TRBV5-1 and TRBJ2-3; D perhaps matches TRBD2 (5 bases). V lost 6 bases and J 4 bases, leaving 21 bases between the germline ends. The CDR3 runs 16 residues. CDR1 is SGHRS and CDR2 is YFSETQ in the germline V gene. In nucleotides, the CDR3 is TGCGCCAGCACCCCATCTATCCTTCGAGGGCCAGATACGCAGTATTTT. This codes for CASTPSILRGPDTQYF.